This TCR beta chain appears in the sequencing data of a study of T-cell memory formation after mild COVID-19. Study context: TCR clusters showed largely donor specificity.

This clonotype has a count of ten or more. Antigen specificity is unknown. From 5'RACE with constant-segment primers came TCR alpha and TCR beta cDNA libraries that carried sample barcodes and UMIs. TCRdb re-called the 5' RACE reads through MiXCR, storing one row per CDR3 protein. In the table there are under 300,000 distinct CDR3 sequences, roughly 10% of which are singletons. Germline V lookup: CDR1 MNHEY, CDR2 SVGEGT. The CDR3 runs to 13 residues. V lost 7 bases and J 1 base, leaving 7 bases between the germline ends. Findings and limits, study-wide: Mostly located in CM and EM were contracting CD4+ clones, with contracting CD8+ clones located in EMRA.

This sequence was found in a man between 18 and 29 years old who had mild COVID-19 (a few samples of this study predate the infection). Cell type and time point are not known. The chain uses TRBV6-2 or TRBV6-3 and TRBJ2-2; D may be TRBD1 or TRBD2 (5 bases each). Sequenced sample: PBMCs or a T cell subset sorted from them (not recorded which). The CDR3 nucleotides are TGTGCCAGCAAGGGACGGAACACCGGGGAGCTGTTTTTT. Its translation is CASKGRNTGELFF.